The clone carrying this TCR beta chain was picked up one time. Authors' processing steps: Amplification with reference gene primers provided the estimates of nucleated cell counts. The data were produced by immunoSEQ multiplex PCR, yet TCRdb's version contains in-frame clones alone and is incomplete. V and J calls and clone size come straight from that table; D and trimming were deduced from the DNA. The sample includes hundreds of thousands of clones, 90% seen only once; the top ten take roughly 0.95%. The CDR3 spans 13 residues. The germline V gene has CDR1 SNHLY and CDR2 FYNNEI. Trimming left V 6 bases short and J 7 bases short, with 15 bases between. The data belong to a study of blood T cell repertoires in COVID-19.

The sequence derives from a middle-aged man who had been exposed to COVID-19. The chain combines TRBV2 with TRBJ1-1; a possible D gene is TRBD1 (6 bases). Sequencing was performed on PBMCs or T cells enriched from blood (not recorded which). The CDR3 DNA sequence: TGTGCCAGCAGCCCAGGGGATGTCAGTGAAGCTTTCTTT. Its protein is CASSPGDVSEAFF.